This entry is about one TCR beta chain. The data were obtained in a study of blood T cell repertoires in COVID-19. The CDR3 has 17 amino acids. Germline V gene lookup returns CDR1 LGHDT and CDR2 YNNKEL (reference sequence). Trimming at V came to 0 bases and at J to 6 bases, leaving 6 bases not matched to a gene. The table came from immunoSEQ multiplex PCR; TCRdb's copy has only in-frame clones and leaves some out. The data show about 180,000 clones, approximately 85% seen once. Source material: PBMCs or T cells enriched from blood (not recorded which). The receptor's source is a woman in her twenties or thirties who had recovered from COVID-19. The rearrangement joins TRBV3-1 (or the pseudogene TRBV3-2) to TRBJ2-3, with 13 bases aligning to TRBD2. CDR3 nucleotides: TGTGCCAGCAGCCAAGATCCGGGACTAGCGGGATGGGATACGCAGTATTTT. Its protein product is CASSQDPGLAGWDTQYF.